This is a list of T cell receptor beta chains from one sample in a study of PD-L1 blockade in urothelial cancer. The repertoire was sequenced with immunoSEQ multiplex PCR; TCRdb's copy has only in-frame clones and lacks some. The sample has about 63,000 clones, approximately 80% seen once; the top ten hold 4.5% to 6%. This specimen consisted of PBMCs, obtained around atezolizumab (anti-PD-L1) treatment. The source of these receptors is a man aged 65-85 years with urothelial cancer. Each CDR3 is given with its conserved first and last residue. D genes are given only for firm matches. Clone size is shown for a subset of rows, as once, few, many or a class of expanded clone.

CDR3 DNA: TGTGCCTGGTTCAGGGGGCGCGAAGGAAACACCATATATTTT; CDR3 protein: CAWFRGREGNTIYF; clone size: .; J gene: TRBJ1-3; V gene: TRBV30; D gene: TRBD1
CDR3 DNA: TGTGCCAGTAGTATCGGACAGAGCACAGATACGCAGTATTTT; CDR3 protein: CASSIGQSTDTQYF; clone size: .; J gene: TRBJ2-3; V gene: TRBV19; D gene: .
CDR3 DNA: TGTGCCAGCAATTGGGGGGTCAACAATGAGCAGTTCTTC; CDR3 protein: CASNWGVNNEQFF; clone size: .; J gene: TRBJ2-1; V gene: TRBV2; D gene: .
CDR3 DNA: TGTGCCAGCAGCTTGGAAGGGGGTGGTGAAAACATTCAGTACTTC; CDR3 protein: CASSLEGGGENIQYF; clone size: .; J gene: TRBJ2-4; V gene: TRBV5-8; D gene: .
CDR3 DNA: TGTGCCAGCAGCTTGGCGACAGCCGGGACTAGCGGGGGCTACAATGAGCAGTTCTTC; CDR3 protein: CASSLATAGTSGGYNEQFF; clone size: .; J gene: TRBJ2-1; V gene: TRBV5-4; D gene: TRBD2
CDR3 DNA: TGTGCCAGCAGCAAATCAGGGGGCGCGGGCACTGAAGCTTTCTTT; CDR3 protein: CASSKSGGAGTEAFF; clone size: .; J gene: TRBJ1-1; V gene: TRBV7-9; D gene: TRBD1
CDR3 DNA: TGTGCCAGTAGTATTTTGGCGGCGGGTAACTATGGCTACACCTTC; CDR3 protein: CASSILAAGNYGYTF; clone size: .; J gene: TRBJ1-2; V gene: TRBV19; D gene: .
CDR3 DNA: TGTGCCAGCAGCCAAGAACTCCTAGCGGGAGACACCGGGGAGCTGTTTTTT; CDR3 protein: CASSQELLAGDTGELFF; clone size: .; J gene: TRBJ2-2; V gene: TRBV4-2; D gene: TRBD2
CDR3 DNA: TGTGCCAGCGGGGGGGGCTTTGGCGGCTACGAGCAGTACTTC; CDR3 protein: CASGGGFGGYEQYF; clone size: .; J gene: TRBJ2-7; V gene: TRBV5-6; D gene: .
CDR3 DNA: TGTGCCAGCAGCCGACAAAGGACAGATACGCAGTATTTT; CDR3 protein: CASSRQRTDTQYF; clone size: .; J gene: TRBJ2-3; V gene: TRBV5-6; D gene: .
CDR3 DNA: TGTGCCAGCAGGAGTCATGGGGCGGATACGCAGTATTTT; CDR3 protein: CASRSHGADTQYF; clone size: .; J gene: TRBJ2-3; V gene: TRBV2; D gene: .
CDR3 DNA: TGCAGCGTTGGGACAGGAGATACCTATGGCTACACCTTC; CDR3 protein: CSVGTGDTYGYTF; clone size: .; J gene: TRBJ1-2; V gene: TRBV29-1; D gene: TRBD1
CDR3 DNA: TGTGCCAGCAGTGAAGGCCGTCGCGATGAGCAGTTCTTC; CDR3 protein: CASSEGRRDEQFF; clone size: .; J gene: TRBJ2-1; V gene: TRBV6-1; D gene: .
CDR3 DNA: TGTGCCAGCAGCTTGCGGCGGGGCTCCTACAATGAGCAGTTCTTC; CDR3 protein: CASSLRRGSYNEQFF; clone size: .; J gene: TRBJ2-1; V gene: TRBV5-6; D gene: .
CDR3 DNA: TGCGCCAGCAGTCGGACAGGGGACACTGAAGCTTTCTTT; CDR3 protein: CASSRTGDTEAFF; clone size: .; J gene: TRBJ1-1; V gene: TRBV10-1; D gene: TRBD1
CDR3 DNA: TGTGCCAGCAGGTTGGGACAGGTCTTATCCGAGCAGTACTTC; CDR3 protein: CASRLGQVLSEQYF; clone size: few; J gene: TRBJ2-7; V gene: TRBV5-6; D gene: TRBD1
CDR3 DNA: TGCAGCGTGGCGAGCGGGAGGGCCTTCAATGAGCAGTTCTTC; CDR3 protein: CSVASGRAFNEQFF; clone size: .; J gene: TRBJ2-1; V gene: TRBV29-1; D gene: TRBD2
CDR3 DNA: TGTGCCAGCAGCAACAGCGGAGCTAACTATGGCTACACCTTC; CDR3 protein: CASSNSGANYGYTF; clone size: .; J gene: TRBJ1-2; V gene: TRBV6-5; D gene: .
CDR3 DNA: TGTGCCAGTAGTACAATTCAAGAGGGCGGTGAAAAACTGTTTTTT; CDR3 protein: CASSTIQEGGEKLFF; clone size: few; J gene: TRBJ1-4; V gene: TRBV19; D gene: .
CDR3 DNA: TGTGCCAGCAGCAAAAGGGGGACAGGGACCGATCCCTACGAGCAGTACTTC; CDR3 protein: CASSKRGTGTDPYEQYF; clone size: .; J gene: TRBJ2-7; V gene: TRBV21-1; D gene: .
CDR3 DNA: TGTGCCAGCAGGCGACAGAGTTACAATGAGCAGTTCTTC; CDR3 protein: CASRRQSYNEQFF; clone size: .; J gene: TRBJ2-1; V gene: TRBV27; D gene: .
CDR3 DNA: TGTGCCAGCAGCTTGCGGGGACCAACTAATGAAAAACTGTTTTTT; CDR3 protein: CASSLRGPTNEKLFF; clone size: .; J gene: TRBJ1-4; V gene: TRBV11-2; D gene: .
CDR3 DNA: TGCGCCAGCAGCCAACGAACTCTAGCGGGAGTTGGAAACATTCAGTACTTC; CDR3 protein: CASSQRTLAGVGNIQYF; clone size: medium-sized; J gene: TRBJ2-4; V gene: TRBV4-1; D gene: TRBD2
CDR3 DNA: TGTGCCAGCAGTAAAGACAGGTCCTCTGGAAACACCATATATTTT; CDR3 protein: CASSKDRSSGNTIYF; clone size: .; J gene: TRBJ1-3; V gene: TRBV7-9; D gene: .
CDR3 DNA: TGCGCCAGCAGCCAAGACGGTCAGGGGGCTCCTTTTTACTACACCTTC; CDR3 protein: CASSQDGQGAPFYYTF; clone size: once; J gene: TRBJ1-2; V gene: TRBV4-3; D gene: TRBD1